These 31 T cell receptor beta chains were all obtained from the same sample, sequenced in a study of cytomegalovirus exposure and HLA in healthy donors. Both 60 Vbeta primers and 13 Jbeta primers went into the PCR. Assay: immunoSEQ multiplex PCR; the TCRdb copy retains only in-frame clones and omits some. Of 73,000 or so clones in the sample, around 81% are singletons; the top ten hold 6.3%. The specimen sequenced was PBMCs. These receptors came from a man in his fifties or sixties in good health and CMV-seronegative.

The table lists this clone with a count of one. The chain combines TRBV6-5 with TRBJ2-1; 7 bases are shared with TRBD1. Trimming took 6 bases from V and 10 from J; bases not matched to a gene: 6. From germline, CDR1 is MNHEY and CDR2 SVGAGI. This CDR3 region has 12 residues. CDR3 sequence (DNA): TGTGCCAGCAGACGGACAGGCTTCGAGCAGTTCTTC. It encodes CASRRTGFEQFF.

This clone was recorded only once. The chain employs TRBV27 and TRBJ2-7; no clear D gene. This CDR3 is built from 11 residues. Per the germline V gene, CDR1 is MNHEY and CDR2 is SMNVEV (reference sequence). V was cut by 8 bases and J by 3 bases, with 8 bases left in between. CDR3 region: CASLNNYEQYF. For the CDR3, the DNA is TGTGCCAGCCTTAACAACTACGAGCAGTACTTC.

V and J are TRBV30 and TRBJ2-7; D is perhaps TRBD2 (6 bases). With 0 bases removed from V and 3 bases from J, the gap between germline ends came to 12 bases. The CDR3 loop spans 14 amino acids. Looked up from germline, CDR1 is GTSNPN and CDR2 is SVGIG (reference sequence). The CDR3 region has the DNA TGTGCCTGGAGTGTAGGAGGGCTTGGCTACGAGCAGTACTTC. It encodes CAWSVGGLGYEQYF.

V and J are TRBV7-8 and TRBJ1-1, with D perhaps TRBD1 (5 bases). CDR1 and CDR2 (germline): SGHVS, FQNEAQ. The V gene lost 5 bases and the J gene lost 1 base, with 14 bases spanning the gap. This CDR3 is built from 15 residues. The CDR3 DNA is TGTGCCAGCAGCGCAACAGGTTTTAAGAACACTGAAGCTTTCTTT. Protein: CASSATGFKNTEAFF.

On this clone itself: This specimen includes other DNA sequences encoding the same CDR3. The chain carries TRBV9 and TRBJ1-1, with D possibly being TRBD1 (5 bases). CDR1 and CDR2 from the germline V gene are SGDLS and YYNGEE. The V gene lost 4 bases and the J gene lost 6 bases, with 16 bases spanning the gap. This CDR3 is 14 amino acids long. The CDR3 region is CASSPGSRVSEAFF. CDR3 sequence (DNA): TGTGCCAGCAGCCCCGGGAGCAGGGTCTCTGAAGCTTTCTTT.

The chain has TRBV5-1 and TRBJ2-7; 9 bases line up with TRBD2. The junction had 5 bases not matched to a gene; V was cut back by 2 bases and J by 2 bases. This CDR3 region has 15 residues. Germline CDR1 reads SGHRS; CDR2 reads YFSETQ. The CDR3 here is CASSLSASGTYEQYF. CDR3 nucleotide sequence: TGCGCCAGCAGCTTATCAGCTAGCGGGACCTACGAGCAGTACTTC.

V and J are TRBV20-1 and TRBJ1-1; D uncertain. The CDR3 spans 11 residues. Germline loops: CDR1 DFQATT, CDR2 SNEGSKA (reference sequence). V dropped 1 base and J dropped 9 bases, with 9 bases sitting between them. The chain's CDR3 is CSARGPSKAFF. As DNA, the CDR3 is TGCAGTGCTAGAGGACCTAGTAAAGCTTTCTTT.

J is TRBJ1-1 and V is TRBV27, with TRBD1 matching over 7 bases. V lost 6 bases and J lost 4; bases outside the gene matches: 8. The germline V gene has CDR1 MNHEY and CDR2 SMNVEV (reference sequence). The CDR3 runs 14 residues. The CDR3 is CASSIVTGFTEAFF. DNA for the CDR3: TGTGCCAGCAGCATCGTGACAGGGTTCACTGAAGCTTTCTTT.

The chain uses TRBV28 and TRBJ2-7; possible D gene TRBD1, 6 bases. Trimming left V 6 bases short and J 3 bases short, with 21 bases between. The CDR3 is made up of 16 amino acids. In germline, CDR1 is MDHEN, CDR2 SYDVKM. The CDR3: CASRSLFTGTNYEQYF. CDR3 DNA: TGTGCCAGCAGGTCGTTATTTACCGGGACAAACTACGAGCAGTACTTC.

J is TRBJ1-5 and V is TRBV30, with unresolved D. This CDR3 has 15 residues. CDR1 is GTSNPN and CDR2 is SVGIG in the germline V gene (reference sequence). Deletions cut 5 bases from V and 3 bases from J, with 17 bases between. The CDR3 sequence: CAWHIPIENNQPQHF. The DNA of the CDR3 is TGTGCCTGGCATATACCTATAGAGAACAATCAGCCCCAGCATTTT.

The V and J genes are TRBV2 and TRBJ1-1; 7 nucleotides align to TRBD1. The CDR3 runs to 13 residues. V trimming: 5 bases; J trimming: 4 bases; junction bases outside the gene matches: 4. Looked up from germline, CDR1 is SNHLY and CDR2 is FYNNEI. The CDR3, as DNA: TGTGCCAGCAGTACCAGGGGGTTCACTGAAGCTTTCTTT. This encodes CASSTRGFTEAFF.

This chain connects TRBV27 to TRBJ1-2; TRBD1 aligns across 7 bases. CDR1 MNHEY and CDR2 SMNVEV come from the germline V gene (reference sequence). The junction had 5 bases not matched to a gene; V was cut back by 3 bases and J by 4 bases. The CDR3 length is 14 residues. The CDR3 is CASSLNRGSYGYTF. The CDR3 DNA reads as TGTGCCAGCAGTTTGAACAGGGGAAGCTATGGCTACACCTTC.

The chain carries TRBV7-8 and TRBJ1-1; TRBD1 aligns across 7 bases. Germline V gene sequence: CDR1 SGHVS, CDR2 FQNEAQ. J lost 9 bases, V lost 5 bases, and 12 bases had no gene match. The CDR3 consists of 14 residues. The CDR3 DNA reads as TGTGCCAGCAGCGGGCCTGGGACAGCTATTAAAGCTTTCTTT. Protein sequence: CASSGPGTAIKAFF.

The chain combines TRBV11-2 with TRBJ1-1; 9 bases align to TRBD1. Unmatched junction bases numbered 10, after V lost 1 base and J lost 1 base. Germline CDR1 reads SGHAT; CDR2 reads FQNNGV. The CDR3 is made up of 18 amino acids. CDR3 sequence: CASSLAFDSGQGNTEAFF. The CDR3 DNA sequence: TGTGCCAGCAGCTTAGCTTTCGATTCGGGACAGGGGAACACTGAAGCTTTCTTT.

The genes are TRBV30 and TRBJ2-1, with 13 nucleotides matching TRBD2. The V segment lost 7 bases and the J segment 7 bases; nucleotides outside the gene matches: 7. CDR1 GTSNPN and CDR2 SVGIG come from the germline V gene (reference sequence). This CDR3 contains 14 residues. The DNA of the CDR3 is TGTGCCTTGGTGACTAGCGGGAGGACTAATGAGCAGTTCTTC. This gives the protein CALVTSGRTNEQFF.

The CDR3: CASSHFGPLDYEQYF. The CDR3 coding sequence is TGCGCCAGCAGCCACTTCGGCCCGCTAGACTACGAGCAGTACTTC. V gene TRBV4-1 combines with J gene TRBJ2-7; D is unclear. CDR1 and CDR2 (germline): MGHRA, YSYEKL. The V end lost 3 bases, the J end lost 3 bases, and 15 bases lay between the germline ends. The CDR3 is made up of 15 amino acids.

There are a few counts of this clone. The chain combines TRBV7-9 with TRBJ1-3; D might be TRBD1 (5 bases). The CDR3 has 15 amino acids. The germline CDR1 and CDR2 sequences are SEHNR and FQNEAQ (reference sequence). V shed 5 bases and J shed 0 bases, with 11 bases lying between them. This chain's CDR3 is CASSETDLSGNTIYF. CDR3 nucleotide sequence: TGTGCCAGCAGCGAGACAGATCTCTCTGGAAACACCATATATTTT.

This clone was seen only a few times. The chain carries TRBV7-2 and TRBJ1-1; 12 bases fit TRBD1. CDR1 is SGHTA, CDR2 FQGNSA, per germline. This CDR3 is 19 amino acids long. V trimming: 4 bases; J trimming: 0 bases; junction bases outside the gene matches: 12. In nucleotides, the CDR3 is TGTGCCAGCAGCTCCAGAGTCGGGACAGGGGGCGCATTGAACACTGAAGCTTTCTTT. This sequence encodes CASSSRVGTGGALNTEAFF.

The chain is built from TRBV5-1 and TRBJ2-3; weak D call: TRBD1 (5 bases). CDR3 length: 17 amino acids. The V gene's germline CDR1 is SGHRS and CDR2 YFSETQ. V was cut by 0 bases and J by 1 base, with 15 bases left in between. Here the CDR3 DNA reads TGCGCCAGCAGCTTGGCCCCAGGGCGGCAGGGCACAGATACGCAGTATTTT. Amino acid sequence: CASSLAPGRQGTDTQYF.

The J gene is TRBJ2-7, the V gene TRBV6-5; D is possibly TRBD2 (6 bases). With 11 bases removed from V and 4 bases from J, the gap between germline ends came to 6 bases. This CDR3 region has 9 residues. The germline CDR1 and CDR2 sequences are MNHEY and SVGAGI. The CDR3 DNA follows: TGTGCCGCGGGGTACGAGCAGTACTTC. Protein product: CAAGYEQYF.

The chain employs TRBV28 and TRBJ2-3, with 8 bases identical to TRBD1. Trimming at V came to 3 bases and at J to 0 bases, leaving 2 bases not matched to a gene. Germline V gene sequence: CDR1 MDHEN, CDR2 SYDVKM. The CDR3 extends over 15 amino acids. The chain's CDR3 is CASSFRGRSTDTQYF. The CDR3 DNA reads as TGTGCCAGCAGTTTCAGGGGGCGAAGCACAGATACGCAGTATTTT. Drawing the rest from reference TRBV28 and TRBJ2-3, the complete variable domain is DVKVTQSSRYLVKRTGEKVFLECVQDMDHENMFWYRQDPGLGLRLIYFSYDVKMKEKGDIPEGYSVSREKKERFSLILESASTNQTSMYLCASSFRGRSTDTQYFGPGTRLTVL.

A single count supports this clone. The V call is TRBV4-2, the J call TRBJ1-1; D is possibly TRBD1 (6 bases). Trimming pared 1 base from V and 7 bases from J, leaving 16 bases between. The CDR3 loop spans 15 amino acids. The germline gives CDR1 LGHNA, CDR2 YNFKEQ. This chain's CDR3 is CASSQVGGRVNEAFF. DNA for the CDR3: TGTGCCAGCAGCCAAGTTGGGGGCAGGGTGAATGAAGCTTTCTTT.

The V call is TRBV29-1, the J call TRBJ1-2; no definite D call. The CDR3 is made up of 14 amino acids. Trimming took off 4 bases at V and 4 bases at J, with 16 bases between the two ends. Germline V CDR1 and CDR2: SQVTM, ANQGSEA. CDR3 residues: CSVVFSNPPYGYTF. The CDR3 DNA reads TGCAGCGTTGTGTTTTCTAATCCCCCCTATGGCTACACCTTC.

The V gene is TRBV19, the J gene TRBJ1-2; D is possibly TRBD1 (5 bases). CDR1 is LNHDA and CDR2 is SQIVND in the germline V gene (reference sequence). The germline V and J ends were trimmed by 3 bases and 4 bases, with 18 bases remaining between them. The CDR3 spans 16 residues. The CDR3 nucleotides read TGTGCCAGTAGTATTGGTGGAACGACAGCAAGCTATGGCTACACCTTC. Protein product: CASSIGGTTASYGYTF. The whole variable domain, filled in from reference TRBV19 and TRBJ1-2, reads DGGITQSPKYLFRKEGQNVTLSCEQNLNHDAMYWYRQDPGQGLRLIYYSQIVNDFQKGDIAEGYSVSREKKESFPLTVTSAQKNPTAFYLCASSIGGTTASYGYTFGSGTRLTVV.

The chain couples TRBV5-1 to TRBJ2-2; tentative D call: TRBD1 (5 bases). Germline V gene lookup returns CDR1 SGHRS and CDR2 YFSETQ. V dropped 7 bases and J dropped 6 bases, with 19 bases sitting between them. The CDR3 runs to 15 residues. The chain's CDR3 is CASRQTRGVPGELFF. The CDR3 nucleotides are TGCGCCAGCCGACAGACTCGAGGAGTCCCCGGGGAGCTGTTTTTT. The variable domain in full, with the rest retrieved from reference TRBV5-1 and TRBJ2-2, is KAGVTQTPRYLIKTRGQQVTLSCSPISGHRSVSWYQQTPGQGLQFLFEYFSETQRNKGNFPGRFSGRQFSNSRSEMNVSTLELGDSALYLCASRQTRGVPGELFFGEGSRLTVL.

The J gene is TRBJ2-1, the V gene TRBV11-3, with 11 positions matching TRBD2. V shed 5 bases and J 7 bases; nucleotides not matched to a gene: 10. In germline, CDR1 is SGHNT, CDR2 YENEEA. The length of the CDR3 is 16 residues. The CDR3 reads CASSRRLAGKGNEQFF. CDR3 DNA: TGTGCCAGCAGCCGGCGACTAGCGGGAAAGGGTAATGAGCAGTTCTTC.

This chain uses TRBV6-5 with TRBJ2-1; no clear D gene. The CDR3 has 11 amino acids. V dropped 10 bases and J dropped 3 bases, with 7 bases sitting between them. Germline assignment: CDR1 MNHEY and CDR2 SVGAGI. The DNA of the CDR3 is TGTGCCACCTACGACTACAATGAGCAGTTCTTC. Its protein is CATYDYNEQFF.

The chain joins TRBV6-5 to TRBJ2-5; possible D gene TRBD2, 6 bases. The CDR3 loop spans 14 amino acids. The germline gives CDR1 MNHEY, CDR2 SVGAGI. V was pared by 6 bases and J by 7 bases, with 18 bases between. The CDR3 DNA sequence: TGTGCCAGCAGACGGGACGGGGGTACGGGGACCCAGTACTTC. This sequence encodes CASRRDGGTGTQYF.

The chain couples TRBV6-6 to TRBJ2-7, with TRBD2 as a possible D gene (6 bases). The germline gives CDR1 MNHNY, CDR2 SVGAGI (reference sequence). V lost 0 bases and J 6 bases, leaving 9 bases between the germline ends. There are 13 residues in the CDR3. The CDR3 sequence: CASSYSRGVEQYF. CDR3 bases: TGTGCCAGCAGTTACTCGCGGGGAGTCGAGCAGTACTTC.

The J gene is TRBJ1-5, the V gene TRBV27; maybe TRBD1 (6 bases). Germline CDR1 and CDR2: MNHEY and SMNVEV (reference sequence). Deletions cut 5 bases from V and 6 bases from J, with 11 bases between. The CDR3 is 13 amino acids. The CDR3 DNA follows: TGTGCCAGCAGTGAAACAGGGTTTCAGCCCCAGCATTTT. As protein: CASSETGFQPQHF.

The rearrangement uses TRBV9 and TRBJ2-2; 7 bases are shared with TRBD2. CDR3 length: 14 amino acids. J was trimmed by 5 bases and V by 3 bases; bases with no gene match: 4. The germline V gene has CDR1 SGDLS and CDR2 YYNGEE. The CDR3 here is CASSDRRGTGELFF. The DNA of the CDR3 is TGTGCCAGCAGCGACCGGCGGGGGACCGGGGAGCTGTTTTTT.